This T cell receptor (beta chain) was captured by sequencing in a study of control samples from healthy donors and cancer patients. The CDR3 is 14 amino acids. V dropped 4 bases and J dropped 2 bases, with 10 bases sitting between them. CDR1 and CDR2 from the germline V gene are MNHEY and SVGEGT. The data were produced by immunoSEQ multiplex PCR, yet TCRdb's version contains in-frame clones alone and is incomplete. The sample lists about 75,000 clones; more than 75% were seen once. This TCR came from a man in his fifties in good health. Sequenced input: blood. This chain joins TRBV6-2 or TRBV6-3 and TRBJ2-3; D may be TRBD2 (6 bases). CDR3 residues: CASSSSGDTDTQYF. CDR3 coding DNA: TGTGCCAGCAGTTCGTCGGGAGACACAGATACGCAGTATTTT.